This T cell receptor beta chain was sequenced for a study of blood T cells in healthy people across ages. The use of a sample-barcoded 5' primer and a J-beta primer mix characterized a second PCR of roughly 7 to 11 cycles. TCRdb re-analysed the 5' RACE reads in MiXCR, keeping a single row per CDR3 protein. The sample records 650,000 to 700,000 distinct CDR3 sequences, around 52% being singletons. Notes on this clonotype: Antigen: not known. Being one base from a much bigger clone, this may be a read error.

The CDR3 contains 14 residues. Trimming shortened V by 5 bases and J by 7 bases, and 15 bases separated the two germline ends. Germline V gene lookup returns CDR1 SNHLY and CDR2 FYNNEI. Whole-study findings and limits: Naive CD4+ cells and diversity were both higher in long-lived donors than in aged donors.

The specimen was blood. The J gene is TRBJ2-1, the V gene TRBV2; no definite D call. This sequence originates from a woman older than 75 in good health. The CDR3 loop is CASSYVSQRNEQFF. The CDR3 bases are TGTGCCAGCAGTTATGTATCCCAAAGGAATGAGCAGTTCTTC.